This TCR beta chain was retrieved from a study of blood T cell repertoires in COVID-19. Study at large: T cells, B-cell-depleted T cells, or PBMCs provided the cDNA or gDNA that served as material.

TCRdb keeps only in-frame clones here, not all; method: immunoSEQ multiplex PCR. The table lists 170,000 or so clones, 75% to 90% of them singletons, with roughly 2.9% in the top ten. The CDR3 length is 17 residues. The J segment lost 4 bases and the V segment lost 2 bases, leaving 10 bases of the junction unmatched. The germline V gene has CDR1 LGHDT and CDR2 YNNKEL (reference sequence). This clone is a singleton in its sample. The chain couples TRBV3-1 (or the pseudogene TRBV3-2) to TRBJ2-1, with 8 bases that match TRBD2. This TCR was recovered from a woman aged 60 to 75 with acute or convalescent COVID-19. Sequenced material: peripheral blood. In DNA form, the CDR3 reads TGTGCCAGCAGCCAAAACTACGGGGGGGCTAGTTACAATGAGCAGTTCTTC. It yields the protein CASSQNYGGASYNEQFF.